This TCR beta chain is drawn from a study of T cells after somatic rescue of genetic block (dated by TCRdb to 2019 to 2021). For the study in its entirety: What the study looked at was long-term robustness, specifically in a T-cell system that came about through somatic rescue of a genetic block in T-cell development.

Library construction relied on the immunoSEQ multiplex PCR assay. The immuneACCESS repertoire file appears here via TCRdb, limited to in-frame rearrangements. These files lack a portion of the clones; in checked studies, under half of the deficit traces to unresolved V genes, and the cause of the others is not known. Across this sample there are 68,000 or so clones, with just under 95% seen only once. The ten largest clones represent 2.9% of the sample. As for this clone: The target of this receptor is not known. The record has no base qualities; no much larger clone is one base away.

The CDR3 covers 17 residues, taking in both the cysteine and the phenylalanine. Only CDR3 DNA remains: 51 bases, in frame from the first base. The germline V and J ends show losses of 2 bases and 5 bases respectively, and no gene match explains 10 bases of the junction. CDR1 SNHLY and CDR2 FYNNEI are derived from the germline V gene. This TCR came from a man between 40 and 49 years old. The sequenced sample consisted of peripheral blood mononuclear cells (PBMCs). In this chain, TRBV2 is recombined with TRBJ2-7; TRBD2 agrees with 12 junctional bases. The nucleotide sequence is given as TGTGCCAGCAGTGAAAGGGCTAGCGGGGGGGCCTTGGACGAGCAGTACTTC. This codes for CASSERASGGALDEQYF. The CDR3, completed at both ends by the reference TRBV2 and TRBJ2-7 genes, gives the full variable domain EPEVTQTPSHQVTQMGQEVILRCVPISNHLYFYWYRQILGQKVEFLVSFYNNEISEKSEIFDDQFSVERPDGSNFTLKIRSTKLEDSAMYFCASSERASGGALDEQYFGPGTRLTVT.